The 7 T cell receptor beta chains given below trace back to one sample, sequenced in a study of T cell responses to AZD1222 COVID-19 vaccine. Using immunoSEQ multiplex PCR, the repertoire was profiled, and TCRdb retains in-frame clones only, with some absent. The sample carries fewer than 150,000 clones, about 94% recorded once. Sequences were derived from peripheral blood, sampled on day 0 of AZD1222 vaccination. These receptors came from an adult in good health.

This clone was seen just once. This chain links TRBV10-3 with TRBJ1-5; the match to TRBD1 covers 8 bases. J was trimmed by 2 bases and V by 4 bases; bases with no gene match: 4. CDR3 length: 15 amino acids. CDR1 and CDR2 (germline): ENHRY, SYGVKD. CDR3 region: CAISASGQGNQPQHF. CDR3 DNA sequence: TGTGCCATCAGTGCCTCGGGACAGGGCAATCAGCCCCAGCATTTT.

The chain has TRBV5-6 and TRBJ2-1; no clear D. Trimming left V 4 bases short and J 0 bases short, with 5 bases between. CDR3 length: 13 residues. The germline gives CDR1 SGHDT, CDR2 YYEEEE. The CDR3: CASSPRSYNEQFF. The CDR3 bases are TGTGCCAGCAGCCCCCGCTCCTACAATGAGCAGTTCTTC. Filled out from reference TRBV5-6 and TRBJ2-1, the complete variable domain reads DAGVTQSPTHLIKTRGQQVTLRCSPKSGHDTVSWYQQALGQGPQFIFQYYEEEERQRGNFPDRFSGHQFPNYSSELNVNALLLGDSALYLCASSPRSYNEQFFGPGTRLTVL.

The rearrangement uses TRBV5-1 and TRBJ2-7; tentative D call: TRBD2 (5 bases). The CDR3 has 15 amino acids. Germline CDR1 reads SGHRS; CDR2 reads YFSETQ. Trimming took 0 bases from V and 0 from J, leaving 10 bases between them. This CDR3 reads CASSLGAGGSYEQYF. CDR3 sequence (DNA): TGCGCCAGCAGCTTGGGGGCAGGAGGCTCCTACGAGCAGTACTTC.

The CDR3 nucleotides read TGTGCCAGCAGCCACACAGGGACCAATCAGCCCCAGCATTTT. Translating it yields CASSHTGTNQPQHF. This chain links TRBV6-2 or TRBV6-3 with TRBJ1-5; perhaps TRBD1 as D (6 bases). Germline V gene data show CDR1 as MNHEY and CDR2 as SVGEGT. The CDR3 length is 14 residues. Deletions cut 6 bases from V and 3 bases from J, with 12 bases between.

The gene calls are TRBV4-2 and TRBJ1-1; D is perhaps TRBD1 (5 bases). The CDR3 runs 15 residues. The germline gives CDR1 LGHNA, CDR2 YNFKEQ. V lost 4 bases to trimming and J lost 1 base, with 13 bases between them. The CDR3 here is CASSPDRRGNTEAFF. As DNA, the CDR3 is TGTGCCAGCAGCCCCGACCGTAGGGGGAACACTGAAGCTTTCTTT.

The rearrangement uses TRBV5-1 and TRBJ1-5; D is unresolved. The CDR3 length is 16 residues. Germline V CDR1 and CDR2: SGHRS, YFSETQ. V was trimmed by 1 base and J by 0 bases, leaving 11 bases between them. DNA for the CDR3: TGCGCCAGCAGCTTGATGGGATCCCATAGCAATCAGCCCCAGCATTTT. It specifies CASSLMGSHSNQPQHF. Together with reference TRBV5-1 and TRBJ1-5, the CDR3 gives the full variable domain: KAGVTQTPRYLIKTRGQQVTLSCSPISGHRSVSWYQQTPGQGLQFLFEYFSETQRNKGNFPGRFSGRQFSNSRSEMNVSTLELGDSALYLCASSLMGSHSNQPQHFGDGTRLSIL.

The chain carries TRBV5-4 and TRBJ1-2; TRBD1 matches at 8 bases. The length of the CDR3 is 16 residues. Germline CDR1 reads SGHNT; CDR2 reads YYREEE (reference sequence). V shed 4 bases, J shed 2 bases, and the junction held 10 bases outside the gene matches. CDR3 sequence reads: CASSGGTGRSNYGYTF. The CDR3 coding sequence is TGTGCCAGCAGCGGAGGGACAGGCCGCTCAAACTATGGCTACACCTTC.